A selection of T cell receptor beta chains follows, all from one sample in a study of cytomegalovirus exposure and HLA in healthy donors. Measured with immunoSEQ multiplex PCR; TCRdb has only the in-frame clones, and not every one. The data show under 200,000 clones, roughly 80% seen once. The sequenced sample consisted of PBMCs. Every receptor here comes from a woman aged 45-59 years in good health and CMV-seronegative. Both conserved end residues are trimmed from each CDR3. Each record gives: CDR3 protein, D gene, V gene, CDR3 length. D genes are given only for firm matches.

CDR3: ASSFRLAGRTDTQY
D: TRBD2
V: TRBV7-8
length: 14

CDR3: ASTAGGELF
D: .
V: TRBV19
length: 9

CDR3: ASSLGGGTLRGQY
D: .
V: TRBV28
length: 13

CDR3: SVITPGTKSDTQY
D: TRBD2
V: TRBV29-1
length: 13

CDR3: ASSVYPLAAGGVEQF
D: TRBD2
V: TRBV9
length: 15

CDR3: ASSQDSWGPGTEAF
D: .
V: TRBV4-3
length: 14

CDR3: ASSSLGTGSYEQF
D: TRBD1
V: TRBV7-2
length: 13

CDR3: ASSLGQGVYGYT
D: TRBD1
V: TRBV5-1
length: 12

CDR3: ASSPGQVATGANVLT
D: TRBD1
V: TRBV7-2
length: 15

CDR3: SARDAGEAF
D: .
V: TRBV20-1
length: 9

CDR3: ASRVASGSTDTQY
D: TRBD2
V: TRBV11-2
length: 13

CDR3: ASSSRGRTGAGELF
D: .
V: TRBV21-1
length: 14

CDR3: VSSFWREHGELF
D: TRBD2
V: TRBV27
length: 12

CDR3: ASSPVRMGGRTDTQY
D: .
V: TRBV11-2
length: 15

CDR3: ASSLGTSGVLEQY
D: TRBD2
V: TRBV5-1
length: 13

CDR3: ASSLRQFPSGNTIY
D: .
V: TRBV7-8
length: 14

CDR3: SVEKPGGAQY
D: .
V: TRBV29-1
length: 10

CDR3: ASSSRGHYYGYT
D: TRBD1
V: TRBV5-6
length: 12

CDR3: ASSPQGGNQPQH
D: .
V: TRBV18
length: 12

CDR3: ASSLEVQGTQY
D: .
V: TRBV7-7
length: 11

CDR3: ASSLLGQGNQPQH
D: TRBD1
V: TRBV5-1
length: 13

CDR3: ASRLSGSGGETQY
D: TRBD2
V: TRBV7-2
length: 13

CDR3: ASSQGQGFFYEQY
D: TRBD1
V: TRBV4-1
length: 13

CDR3: SVEAGFSSGANVLT
D: .
V: TRBV29-1
length: 14

CDR3: ASSRELRAGNTEAF
D: .
V: TRBV4-1
length: 14

CDR3: ASTPLGQSYEQY
D: .
V: TRBV28
length: 12

CDR3: ASSYGTGPNQPQH
D: .
V: TRBV6-5
length: 13

CDR3: ASSRGIPGGNQPQH
D: .
V: TRBV4-1
length: 14

CDR3: ASSSLAEQY
D: .
V: TRBV28
length: 9

CDR3: ASTGQGARGNTIY
D: TRBD1
V: TRBV9
length: 13

CDR3: ASSLGRDDTQY
D: TRBD2
V: TRBV7-3
length: 11

CDR3: ASSALGQGNSNEQF
D: TRBD1
V: TRBV2
length: 14

CDR3: ASSHDPAGVNTEAF
D: .
V: TRBV21-1
length: 14

CDR3: ASSSGLAGVSGSYEQY
D: TRBD2
V: TRBV5-1
length: 16

CDR3: ASSLQGPQPQH
D: .
V: TRBV7-2
length: 11

CDR3: ASSPSAGVESF
D: .
V: TRBV11-2
length: 11

CDR3: ASSEVAVNAYEQY
D: .
V: TRBV6-1
length: 13

CDR3: ASRLGRRQGAYEQY
D: .
V: TRBV21-1
length: 14

CDR3: ASSSRQGALDEQY
D: TRBD1
V: TRBV7-9
length: 13

CDR3: ASSFGGTNTQY
D: .
V: TRBV7-6
length: 11

CDR3: ASSWGRDTNEQF
D: .
V: TRBV6-5
length: 12

CDR3: ASSQLGTAKGAF
D: TRBD1
V: TRBV4-1
length: 12